The source of this T cell receptor (beta chain) is a study of CD8 T cells in Susac syndrome (dated by TCRdb to between 2018 and 2021). For context, the study as a whole: Repertoire sequencing was used to test whether CD8+ T cell activation and differentiation in Susac syndrome was antigen driven. Clonality of the CD8+ T cell repertoire was compared between eleven to twelve healthy donors, approximately 14 Susac syndrome patients and under 16 multiple sclerosis patients.

Results the study describes overall, beyond this receptor: The number of individuals in the TCR sequencing and HLA analysis was recognized as being relatively small.

RNA was extracted using the RNeasy kit, and roughly 0.5 to 1 microgram was reverse transcribed with random hexamers. The immunoSEQ multiplex PCR assay, which covers 54 Vbeta and 13 Jbeta segments, was used to amplify TCR beta CDR3 regions. PCR amplification bias was corrected using a synthetic template baseline for primer optimization and computational correction. As for how the authors treated the data: Reads were annotated to V, D and J genes according to IMGT and were analyzed with immunoSEQ Analyzer, with only productive sequences retained. Clonality was computed as one minus Shannon entropy normalized by log2 of the number of productive unique sequences. For each patient and control, public and private clones were evaluated within the 100 most prevalent clones. A clone was defined as Susac-specific if it was absent from the healthy and MS cohorts, from roughly 980 published viral clones and from other ImmuneACCESS disease sequences. TCRdb took the public reads, trimmed them with fastp at Q25, ran MiXCR for clone calling and kept in-frame beta chains. Rows are unified per CDR3 protein, each entry keeping the most common DNA and genes. These V and J calls derive from TCRdb rather than the authors' analysis. Within this sample are approximately 75,000 distinct CDR3 sequences, with 85% to 95% of them counted one time only. The top ten clonotypes cover about 0.25% of the sample.

Concerning this clonotype: It has no known antigen specificity. Within one base of it there is no much larger clone, and no base qualities were kept.

High-throughput TCR beta sequencing profiled peripheral blood CD8+ and CD4+ T cells from healthy donors, Susac syndrome patients and multiple sclerosis patients. Healthy donors were included as age- and sex-matched controls. Bulk CD8+ and CD4+ T cells were purified by magnetic negative isolation, whereas CD8+ TEMRA cells were enriched by FACS. Blood was collected in EDTA tubes and processed within 24 hours, with PBMCs isolated through density gradient centrifugation. PBMCs intended for TCR sequencing were cryopreserved in liquid nitrogen and were subsequently thawed in a 37 degrees C water bath. Purity of sorted or isolated CD4+, CD8+ and CD8+ TEMRA cells was at least 90%. This TCR was recovered from a human donor in good health. The specimen was CD8+ T cells from PBMCs.

The nucleotide sequence is TGTGCCAGCAGCTTCCGGGACCCTGAAGCTTTCTTT. Protein translation: CASSFRDPEAFF. The chain couples TRBV7-9 to TRBJ1-1, with TRBD1 tentatively as D gene (5 bases match). V and J are truncated by 3 bases and 6 bases respectively, leaving an intervening sequence of 8 bases. The CDR3 runs 12 amino acids, cysteine and phenylalanine included. The read is trimmed to its CDR3 DNA, 36 bases read in frame from base 1. According to the germline V gene (reference sequence), CDR1 reads SEHNR and CDR2 reads FQNEAQ.